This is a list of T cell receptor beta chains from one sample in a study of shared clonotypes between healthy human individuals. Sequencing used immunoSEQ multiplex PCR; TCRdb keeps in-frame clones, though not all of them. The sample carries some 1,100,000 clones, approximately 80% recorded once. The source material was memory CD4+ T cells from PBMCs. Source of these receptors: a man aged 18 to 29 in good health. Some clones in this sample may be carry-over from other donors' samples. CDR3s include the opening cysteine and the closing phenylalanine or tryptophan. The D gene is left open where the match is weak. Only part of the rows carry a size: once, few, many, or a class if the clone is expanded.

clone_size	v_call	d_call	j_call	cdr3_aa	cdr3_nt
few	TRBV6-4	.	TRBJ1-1	CASSAEGGTEAFF	TGTGCCAGCAGTGCTGAGGGCGGCACTGAAGCTTTCTTT
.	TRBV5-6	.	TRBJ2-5	CASSLRGWETQYF	TGTGCCAGCAGCCTCAGGGGCTGGGAGACCCAGTACTTC
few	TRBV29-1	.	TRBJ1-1	CSASPGWAMNTEAFF	TGCAGCGCCTCCCCGGGTTGGGCGATGAACACTGAAGCTTTCTTT
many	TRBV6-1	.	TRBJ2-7	CASRGHYEQYF	TGTGCCAGCAGGGGTCACTACGAGCAGTACTTC
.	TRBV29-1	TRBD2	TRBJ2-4	CSVTSGYALAKNIQYF	TGCAGCGTGACTAGCGGATATGCCCTAGCCAAAAACATTCAGTACTTC
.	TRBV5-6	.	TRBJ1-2	CASSTNREGGYTF	TGTGCCAGCAGCACAAACAGGGAGGGTGGCTACACCTTC
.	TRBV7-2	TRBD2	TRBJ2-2	CASRTLAGVSPGELFF	TGTGCCAGCAGGACACTAGCGGGAGTGTCTCCCGGGGAGCTGTTTTTT
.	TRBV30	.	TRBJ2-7	CAWSSFARVPYEQYF	TGTGCCTGGAGTAGCTTCGCCAGGGTCCCGTACGAGCAGTACTTC
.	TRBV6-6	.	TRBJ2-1	CACREDNEQFF	TGTGCCTGTCGAGAAGACAATGAGCAGTTCTTC
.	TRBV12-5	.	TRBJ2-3	CASGRGRGGPRTDTQYF	TGTGCTAGTGGGAGGGGGCGAGGAGGGCCGCGCACAGATACGCAGTATTTT
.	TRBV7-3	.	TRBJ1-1	CASSLTGGREAFF	TGTGCCAGCAGCTTAACGGGGGGCAGAGAAGCTTTCTTT
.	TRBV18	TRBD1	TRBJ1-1	CASSFGQGTYTEAFF	TGTGCCAGCTCATTCGGACAGGGGACGTACACTGAAGCTTTCTTT
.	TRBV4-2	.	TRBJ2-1	CASSPITSQAYNEQFF	TGTGCCAGCAGCCCGATAACCTCGCAGGCCTACAATGAGCAGTTCTTC
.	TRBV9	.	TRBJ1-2	CASSVGAANYGYTF	TGTGCCAGCAGCGTAGGGGCTGCGAACTATGGCTACACCTTC
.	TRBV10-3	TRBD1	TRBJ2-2	CAISADRDTGELFF	TGTGCCATCAGCGCCGACAGGGACACCGGGGAGCTGTTTTTT
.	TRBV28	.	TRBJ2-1	CASSLWAWGEQFF	TGTGCCAGCAGTTTATGGGCGTGGGGTGAGCAGTTCTTC
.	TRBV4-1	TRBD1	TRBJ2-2	CASSQGSARGLRELFF	TGCGCCAGCAGCCAAGGTTCAGCCAGGGGGCTACGGGAGCTGTTTTTT
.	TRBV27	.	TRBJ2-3	CASSLFRGDTQYF	TGTGCCAGCAGTTTATTCCGAGGAGATACGCAGTATTTT
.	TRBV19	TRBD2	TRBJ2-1	CASSSTSGWSSYNEQFF	TGTGCCAGTAGTTCTACTAGCGGGTGGAGCTCCTACAATGAGCAGTTCTTC
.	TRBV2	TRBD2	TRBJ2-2	CASHGLAGVTGELFF	TGTGCCAGCCATGGACTAGCGGGAGTTACCGGGGAGCTGTTTTTT
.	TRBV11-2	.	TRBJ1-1	CASSLVSVNTEAFF	TGTGCCAGCAGCTTAGTATCTGTGAACACTGAAGCTTTCTTT
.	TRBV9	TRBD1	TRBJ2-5	CASSVATGVWETQYF	TGTGCCAGCAGCGTAGCTACAGGGGTTTGGGAGACCCAGTACTTC
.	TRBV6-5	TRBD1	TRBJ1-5	CASSRTGGDQPQHF	TGTGCCAGCAGCCGTACAGGGGGCGATCAGCCCCAGCATTTT
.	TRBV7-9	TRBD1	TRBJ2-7	CASSDARDRQYF	TGTGCCAGCAGCGACGCCCGGGACAGGCAGTACTTC
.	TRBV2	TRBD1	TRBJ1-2	CASSPDRVRHGYTF	TGTGCCAGCAGCCCGGACAGGGTTCGGCATGGCTACACCTTC
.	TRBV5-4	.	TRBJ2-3	CASSPPASTDTQYF	TGTGCCAGCAGCCCCCCGGCGAGCACAGATACGCAGTATTTT
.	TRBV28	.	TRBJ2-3	CASSFYGGRVTDTQYF	TGTGCCAGCAGTTTTTACGGTGGAAGGGTGACAGATACGCAGTATTTT